This T cell receptor beta chain was captured by sequencing in a study of T cell changes during pregnancy in multiple sclerosis. Libraries were prepared by immunoSEQ multiplex PCR; TCRdb keeps only in-frame clonotypes and omits some of them. The profile shows around 40,000 clones, about nine tenths of them singletons. Losses at the gene ends were 5 bases for V and 1 base for J; bases not matched to a gene: 12. From germline, CDR1 is SGHAT and CDR2 FQDESV (reference sequence). The CDR3 has 17 residues. The TCR originated in a female donor in good health, enrolled as a control in a pregnancy study. The chain joins TRBV11-1 to TRBJ2-7; 9 bases align to TRBD1. The starting material was CD4+ T cells from peripheral blood mononuclear cells, obtained in the third trimester of pregnancy. This chain's CDR3 is CASSPHGTGTLSYEQYF. Here the CDR3 DNA reads TGTGCCAGCAGCCCTCATGGGACAGGGACGTTATCCTACGAGCAGTACTTC.